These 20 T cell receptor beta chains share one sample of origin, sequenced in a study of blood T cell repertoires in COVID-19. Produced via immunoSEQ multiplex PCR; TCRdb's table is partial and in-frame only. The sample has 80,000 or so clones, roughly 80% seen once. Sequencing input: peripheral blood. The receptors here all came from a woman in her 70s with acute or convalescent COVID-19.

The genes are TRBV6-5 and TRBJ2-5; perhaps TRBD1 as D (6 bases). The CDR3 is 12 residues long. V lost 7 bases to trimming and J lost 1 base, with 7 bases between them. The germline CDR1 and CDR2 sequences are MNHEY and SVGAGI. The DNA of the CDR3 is TGTGCCAGCAACAGGGTCCAAGAGACCCAGTACTTC. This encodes CASNRVQETQYF.

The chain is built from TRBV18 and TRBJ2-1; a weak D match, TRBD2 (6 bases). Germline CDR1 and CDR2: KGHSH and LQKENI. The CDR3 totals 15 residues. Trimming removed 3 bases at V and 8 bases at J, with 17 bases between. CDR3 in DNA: TGTGCCAGCTCACCGGGGGGTAGTTTGGTCGATGAGCAGTTCTTC. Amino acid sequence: CASSPGGSLVDEQFF.

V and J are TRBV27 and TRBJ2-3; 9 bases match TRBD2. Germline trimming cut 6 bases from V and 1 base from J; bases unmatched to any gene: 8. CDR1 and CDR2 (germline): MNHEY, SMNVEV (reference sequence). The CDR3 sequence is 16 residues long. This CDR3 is CASSGASGIGTDTQYF. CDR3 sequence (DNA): TGTGCCAGCAGCGGAGCTAGCGGGATAGGCACAGATACGCAGTATTTT.

This chain's CDR3 is CAWSPPNRGPGQNTEAFF. The CDR3 DNA sequence: TGTGCCTGGAGTCCTCCGAACAGGGGGCCCGGTCAGAACACTGAAGCTTTCTTT. This chain uses TRBV30 with TRBJ1-1; 9 bases line up with TRBD1. CDR3 length: 18 residues. Trimming at V came to 2 bases and at J to 1 base, leaving 14 bases not matched to a gene. Germline V gene lookup returns CDR1 GTSNPN and CDR2 SVGIG (reference sequence).

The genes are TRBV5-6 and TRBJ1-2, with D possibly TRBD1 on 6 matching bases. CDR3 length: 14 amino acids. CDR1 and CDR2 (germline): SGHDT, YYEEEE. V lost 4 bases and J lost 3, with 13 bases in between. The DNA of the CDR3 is TGTGCCAGCAGCCTCAGGGGACGCGACTATGGCTACACCTTC. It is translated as CASSLRGRDYGYTF. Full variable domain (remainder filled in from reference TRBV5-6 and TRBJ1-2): DAGVTQSPTHLIKTRGQQVTLRCSPKSGHDTVSWYQQALGQGPQFIFQYYEEEERQRGNFPDRFSGHQFPNYSSELNVNALLLGDSALYLCASSLRGRDYGYTFGSGTRLTVV.

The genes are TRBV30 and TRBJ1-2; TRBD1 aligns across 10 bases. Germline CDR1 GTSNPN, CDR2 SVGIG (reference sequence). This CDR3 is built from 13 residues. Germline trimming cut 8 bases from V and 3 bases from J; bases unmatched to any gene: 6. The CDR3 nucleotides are TGTGCCACCGGACAGGGGGTTGACTATGGCTACACCTTC. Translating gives CATGQGVDYGYTF. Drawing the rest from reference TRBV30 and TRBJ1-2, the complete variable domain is SQTIHQWPATLVQPVGSPLSLECTVEGTSNPNLYWYRQAAGRGLQLLFYSVGIGQISSEVPQNLSASRPQDRQFILSSKKLLLSDSGFYLCATGQGVDYGYTFGSGTRLTVV.

CDR3: CASTGLGGGGEKLFF. CDR3 nucleotides: TGTGCCAGCACCGGACTCGGAGGGGGGGGAGAAAAACTGTTTTTT. The V gene is TRBV6-6, the J gene TRBJ1-4; D might be TRBD1 (6 bases). The CDR3 consists of 15 residues. The V and J ends lost 7 bases and 8 bases respectively, with 20 bases between them. The germline V gene encodes CDR1 MNHNY and CDR2 SVGAGI (reference sequence).

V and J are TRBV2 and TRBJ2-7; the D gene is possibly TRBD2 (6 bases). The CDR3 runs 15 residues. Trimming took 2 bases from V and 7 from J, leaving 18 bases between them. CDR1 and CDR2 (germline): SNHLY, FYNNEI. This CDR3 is CASSEIGSGRREQYF. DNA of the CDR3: TGTGCCAGCAGTGAAATCGGTAGCGGACGTAGGGAGCAGTACTTC. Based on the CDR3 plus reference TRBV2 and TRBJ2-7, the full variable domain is EPEVTQTPSHQVTQMGQEVILRCVPISNHLYFYWYRQILGQKVEFLVSFYNNEISEKSEIFDDQFSVERPDGSNFTLKIRSTKLEDSAMYFCASSEIGSGRREQYFGPGTRLTVT.

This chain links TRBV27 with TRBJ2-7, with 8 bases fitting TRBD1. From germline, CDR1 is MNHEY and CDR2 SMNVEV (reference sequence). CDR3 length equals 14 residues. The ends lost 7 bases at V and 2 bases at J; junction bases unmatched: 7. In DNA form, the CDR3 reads TGTGCCAGCAAAATTGGGACAGGAGCCTACGAGCAGTACTTC. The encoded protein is CASKIGTGAYEQYF.

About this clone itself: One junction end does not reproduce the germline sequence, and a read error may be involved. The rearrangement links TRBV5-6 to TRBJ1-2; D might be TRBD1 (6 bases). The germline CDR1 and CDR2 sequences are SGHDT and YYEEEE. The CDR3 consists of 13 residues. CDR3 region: CASRLDRNYGYTF. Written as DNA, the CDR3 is TGTGCCAGCAGATTGGACAGAAACTATGGCTACACCTTC.

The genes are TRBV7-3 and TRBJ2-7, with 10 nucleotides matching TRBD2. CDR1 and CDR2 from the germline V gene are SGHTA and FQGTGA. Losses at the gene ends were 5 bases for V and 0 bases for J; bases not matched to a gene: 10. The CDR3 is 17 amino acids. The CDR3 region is CASSPLILAGNSYEQYF. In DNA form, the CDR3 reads TGTGCCAGCAGCCCGTTGATACTAGCGGGGAACTCCTACGAGCAGTACTTC.

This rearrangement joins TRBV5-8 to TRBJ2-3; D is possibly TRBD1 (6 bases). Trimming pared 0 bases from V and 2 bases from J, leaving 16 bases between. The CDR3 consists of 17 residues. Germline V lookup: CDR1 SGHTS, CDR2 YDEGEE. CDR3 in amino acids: CASSLAAQGKVTDTQYF. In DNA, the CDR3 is TGTGCCAGCAGCTTGGCGGCCCAGGGGAAAGTCACAGATACGCAGTATTTT.

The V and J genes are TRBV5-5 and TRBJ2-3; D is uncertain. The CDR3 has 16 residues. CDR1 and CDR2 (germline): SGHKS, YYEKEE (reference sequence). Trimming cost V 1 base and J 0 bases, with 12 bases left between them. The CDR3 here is CASSLSAVLSTDTQYF. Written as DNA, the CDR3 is TGTGCCAGCAGCTTGAGCGCGGTTCTAAGCACAGATACGCAGTATTTT. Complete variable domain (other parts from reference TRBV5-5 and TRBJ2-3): DAGVTQSPTHLIKTRGQQVTLRCSPISGHKSVSWYQQVLGQGPQFIFQYYEKEERGRGNFPDRFSARQFPNYSSELNVNALLLGDSALYLCASSLSAVLSTDTQYFGPGTRLTVL.

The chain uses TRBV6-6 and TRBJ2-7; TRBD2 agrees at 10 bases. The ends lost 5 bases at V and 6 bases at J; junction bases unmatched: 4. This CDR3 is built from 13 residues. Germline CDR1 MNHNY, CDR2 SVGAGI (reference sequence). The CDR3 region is CASSSGRAGEQYF. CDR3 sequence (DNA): TGTGCCAGCAGTAGCGGGAGGGCAGGCGAGCAGTACTTC.

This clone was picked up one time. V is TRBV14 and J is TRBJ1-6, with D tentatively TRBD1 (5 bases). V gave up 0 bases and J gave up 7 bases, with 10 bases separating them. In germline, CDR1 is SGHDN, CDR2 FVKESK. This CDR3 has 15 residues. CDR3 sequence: CASSQDRPGNSPLHF. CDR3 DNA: TGTGCCAGCAGCCAAGATAGGCCAGGGAATTCACCCCTCCACTTT.

In nucleotides, the CDR3 is TGTGCCAGCAGCCAAGTGGCTAGCGGCTCACGGGAGACCCAGTACTTC. Residues: CASSQVASGSRETQYF. The V gene is TRBV4-2, the J gene TRBJ2-5; TRBD2 aligns across 7 bases. The CDR3 consists of 16 residues. CDR1 is LGHNA and CDR2 is YNFKEQ in the germline V gene. J was trimmed by 5 bases and V by 1 base; bases with no gene match: 10.

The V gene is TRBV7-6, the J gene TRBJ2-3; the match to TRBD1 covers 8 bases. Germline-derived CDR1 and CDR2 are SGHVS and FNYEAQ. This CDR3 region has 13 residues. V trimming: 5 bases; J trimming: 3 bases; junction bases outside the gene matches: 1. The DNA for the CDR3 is TGTGCCAGCAGCAGACAGGGGACAGATACGCAGTATTTT. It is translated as CASSRQGTDTQYF.

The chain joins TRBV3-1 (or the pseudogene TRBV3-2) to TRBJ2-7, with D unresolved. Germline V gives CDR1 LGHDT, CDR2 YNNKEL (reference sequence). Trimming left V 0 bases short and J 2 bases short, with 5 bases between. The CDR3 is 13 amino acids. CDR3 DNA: TGTGCCAGCAGCCAAGACACAGCCTACGAGCAGTACTTC. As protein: CASSQDTAYEQYF.

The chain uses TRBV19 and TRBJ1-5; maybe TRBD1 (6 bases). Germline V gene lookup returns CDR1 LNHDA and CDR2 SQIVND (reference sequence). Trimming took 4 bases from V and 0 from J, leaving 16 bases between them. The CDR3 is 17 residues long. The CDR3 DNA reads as TGTGCCAGTAGTAAAGGGCGGGGGCTAGATAGCAATCAGCCCCAGCATTTT. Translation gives CASSKGRGLDSNQPQHF.

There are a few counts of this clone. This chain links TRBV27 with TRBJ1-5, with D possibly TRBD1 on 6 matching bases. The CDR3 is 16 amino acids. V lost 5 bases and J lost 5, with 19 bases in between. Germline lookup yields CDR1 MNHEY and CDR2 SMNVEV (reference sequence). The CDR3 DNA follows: TGTGCCAGCAGTAATAGCGTGGGACAACTTGATCAGCCCCAGCATTTT. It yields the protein CASSNSVGQLDQPQHF.